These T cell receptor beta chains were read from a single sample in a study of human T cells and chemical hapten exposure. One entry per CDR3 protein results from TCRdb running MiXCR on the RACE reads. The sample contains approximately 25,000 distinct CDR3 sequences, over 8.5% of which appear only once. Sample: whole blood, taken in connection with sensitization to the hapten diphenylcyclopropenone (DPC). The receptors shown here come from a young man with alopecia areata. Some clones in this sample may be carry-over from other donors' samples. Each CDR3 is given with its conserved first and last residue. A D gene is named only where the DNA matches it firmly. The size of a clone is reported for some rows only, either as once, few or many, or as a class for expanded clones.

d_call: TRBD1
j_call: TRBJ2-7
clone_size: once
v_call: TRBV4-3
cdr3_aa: CASSQGMGQGAGEQYF
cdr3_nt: TGCGCCAGCAGCCAAGGGATGGGACAGGGGGCGGGTGAGCAGTACTTC

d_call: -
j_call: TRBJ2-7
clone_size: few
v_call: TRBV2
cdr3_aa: CASHLRQYEQYF
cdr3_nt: TGTGCCAGCCACCTCAGACAGTACGAGCAGTACTTC

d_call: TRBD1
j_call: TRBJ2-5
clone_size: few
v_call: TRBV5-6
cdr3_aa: CASSPGQSKETQYF
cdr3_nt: TGTGCCAGCAGCCCGGGACAGTCGAAAGAGACCCAGTACTTC

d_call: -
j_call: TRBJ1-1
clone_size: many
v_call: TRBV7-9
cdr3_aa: CASTPKVGKAEAFF
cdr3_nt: TGTGCCAGCACCCCAAAAGTCGGAAAGGCTGAAGCTTTCTTT

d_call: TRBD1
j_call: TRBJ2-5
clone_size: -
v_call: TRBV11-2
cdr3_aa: CASRSIRGPETQYF
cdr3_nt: TGTGCCAGCAGGTCTATCAGGGGGCCGGAGACCCAGTACTTC

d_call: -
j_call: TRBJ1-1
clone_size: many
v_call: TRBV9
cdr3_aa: CASSVEVLNTEAFF
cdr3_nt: TGTGCCAGCAGCGTAGAGGTCCTGAACACTGAAGCTTTCTTT

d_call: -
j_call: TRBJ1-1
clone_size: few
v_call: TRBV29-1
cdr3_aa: CSAGQPGLEAFF
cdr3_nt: TGCAGCGCCGGACAGCCCGGACTAGAAGCTTTCTTT

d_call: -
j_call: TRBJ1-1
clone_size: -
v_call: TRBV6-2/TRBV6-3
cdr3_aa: CATQRNTEAFF
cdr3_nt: TGTGCCACCCAGAGGAACACTGAAGCTTTCTTT

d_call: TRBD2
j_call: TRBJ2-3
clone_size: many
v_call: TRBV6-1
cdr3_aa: CASSEGLAGGTDTQYF
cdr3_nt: TGTGCCAGCAGTGAAGGGCTAGCGGGGGGCACAGATACGCAGTATTTT

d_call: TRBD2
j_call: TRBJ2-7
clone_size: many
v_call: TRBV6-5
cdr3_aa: CASSPGRGPEQYF
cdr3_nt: TGTGCCAGCAGTCCCGGGAGGGGCCCCGAGCAGTACTTC

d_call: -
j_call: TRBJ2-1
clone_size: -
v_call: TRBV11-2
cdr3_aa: CASSSGTANEQFF
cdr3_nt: TGTGCCAGCAGCTCCGGGACTGCCAATGAGCAGTTCTTC

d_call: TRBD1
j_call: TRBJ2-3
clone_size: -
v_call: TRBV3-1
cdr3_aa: CASSQDHLDRGTDTQYF
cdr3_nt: TGTGCCAGCAGCCAAGATCATCTGGACAGGGGGACAGATACGCAGTATTTT

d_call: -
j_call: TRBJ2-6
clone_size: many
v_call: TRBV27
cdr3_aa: CASSLVGPVVLTF
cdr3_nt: TGTGCCAGCAGTTTAGTGGGGCCTGTCGTCCTGACTTTC

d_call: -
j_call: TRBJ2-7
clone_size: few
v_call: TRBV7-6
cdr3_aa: CASSLTHYEQYF
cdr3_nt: TGTGCCAGCAGCTTGACACACTACGAGCAGTACTTC

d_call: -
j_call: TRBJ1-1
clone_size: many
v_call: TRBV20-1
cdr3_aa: CSASRPQETEAFF
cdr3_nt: TGCAGTGCTAGTAGGCCCCAGGAAACTGAAGCTTTCTTT

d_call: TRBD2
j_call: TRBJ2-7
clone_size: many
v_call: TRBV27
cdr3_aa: CASSLSSGRNYEQYF
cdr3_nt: TGTGCCAGCAGTCTATCTAGCGGGAGGAACTACGAGCAGTACTTC

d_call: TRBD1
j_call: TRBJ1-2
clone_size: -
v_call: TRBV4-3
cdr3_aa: CASSQAFGQGAYGYTF
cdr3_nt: TGCGCCAGCAGCCAAGCGTTCGGACAGGGGGCATATGGCTACACCTTC

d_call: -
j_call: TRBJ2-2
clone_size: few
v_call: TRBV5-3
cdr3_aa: CARSLRSTGRLFF
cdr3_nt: TGTGCCAGAAGCCTTCGAAGTACAGGGAGACTGTTTTTT

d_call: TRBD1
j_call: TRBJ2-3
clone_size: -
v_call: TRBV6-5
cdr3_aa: CASSYIGTGADTQYF
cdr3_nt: TGTGCCAGCAGTTACATTGGGACAGGGGCCGATACGCAGTATTTT

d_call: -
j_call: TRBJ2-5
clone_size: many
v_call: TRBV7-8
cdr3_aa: CASSFETQYF
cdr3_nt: TGTGCCAGCAGCTTCGAGACCCAGTACTTC

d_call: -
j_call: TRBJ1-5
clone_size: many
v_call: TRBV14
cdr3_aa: CASSRPDPGGSQPQHF
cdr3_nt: TGTGCCAGCAGCCGCCCAGACCCGGGCGGTAGTCAGCCCCAGCATTTT

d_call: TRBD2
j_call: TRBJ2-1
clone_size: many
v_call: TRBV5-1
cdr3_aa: CASTFTGTSGRAGEQFF
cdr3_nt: TGCGCCAGCACCTTCACCGGGACTAGCGGGAGGGCCGGTGAGCAGTTCTTC

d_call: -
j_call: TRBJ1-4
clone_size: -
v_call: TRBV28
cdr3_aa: CASSLSQEGKLFF
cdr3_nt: TGTGCCAGCAGTTTAAGTCAGGAGGGAAAACTGTTTTTT

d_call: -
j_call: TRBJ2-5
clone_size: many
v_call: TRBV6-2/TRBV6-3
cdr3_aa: CASSYSSWALQETQYF
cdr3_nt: TGTGCCAGCAGTTACTCGAGTTGGGCGCTTCAAGAGACCCAGTACTTC

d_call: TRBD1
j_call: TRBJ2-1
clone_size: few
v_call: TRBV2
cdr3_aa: CASSPTGGYNEQFF
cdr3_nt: TGTGCCAGCAGTCCTACAGGGGGCTACAATGAGCAGTTCTTC

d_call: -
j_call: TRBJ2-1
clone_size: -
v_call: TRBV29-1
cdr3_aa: CSVGDMVKFF
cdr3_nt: TGCAGCGTAGGGGACATGGTCAAGTTCTTC

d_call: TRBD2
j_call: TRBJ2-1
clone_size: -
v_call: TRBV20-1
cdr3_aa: CSASRPGGPSYNEQFF
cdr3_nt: TGCAGTGCTAGTCGACCGGGAGGGCCCTCCTACAATGAGCAGTTCTTC

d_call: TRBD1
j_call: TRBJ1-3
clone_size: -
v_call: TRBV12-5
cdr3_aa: CASGLVLEDRGSGNTIYF
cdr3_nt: TGTGCTAGTGGTTTGGTATTAGAGGACAGGGGCTCTGGAAACACCATATATTTT

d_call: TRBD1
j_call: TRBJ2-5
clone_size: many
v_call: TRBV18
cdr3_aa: CASSLTGGRIQETQYF
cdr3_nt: TGTGCCAGCTCCCTGACAGGGGGGAGGATCCAAGAGACCCAGTACTTC

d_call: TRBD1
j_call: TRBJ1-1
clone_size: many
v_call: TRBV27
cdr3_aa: CASSLGPGGQVEAFF
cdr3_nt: TGTGCCAGCAGTTTGGGCCCAGGGGGCCAAGTTGAAGCTTTCTTT

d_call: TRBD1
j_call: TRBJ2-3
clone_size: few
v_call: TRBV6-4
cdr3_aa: CASSDSGQGADTQYF
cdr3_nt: TGTGCCAGCAGTGACTCGGGACAGGGGGCGGATACGCAGTATTTT

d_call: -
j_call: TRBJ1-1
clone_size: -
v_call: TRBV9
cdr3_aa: CASSVQQGNTEAFF
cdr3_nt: TGTGCCAGCAGCGTTCAACAGGGGAACACTGAAGCTTTCTTT

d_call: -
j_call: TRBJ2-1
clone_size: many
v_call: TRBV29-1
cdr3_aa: CSVELLFLKYNEQFF
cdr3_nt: TGCAGCGTTGAGTTGCTGTTTCTAAAGTACAATGAGCAGTTCTTC

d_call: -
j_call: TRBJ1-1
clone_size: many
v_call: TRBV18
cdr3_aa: CASSPDGQNTEAFF
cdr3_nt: TGTGCCAGCTCACCCGACGGACAGAACACTGAAGCTTTCTTT

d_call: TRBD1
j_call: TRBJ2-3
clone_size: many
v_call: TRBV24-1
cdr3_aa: CATSDPSGQGRDTQYF
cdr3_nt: TGTGCCACCAGTGACCCCTCGGGACAGGGCCGAGATACGCAGTATTTT

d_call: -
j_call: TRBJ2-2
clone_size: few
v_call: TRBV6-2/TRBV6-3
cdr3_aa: CASSLVTGELFF
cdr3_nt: TGTGCCAGCAGTCTAGTCACCGGGGAGCTGTTTTTT

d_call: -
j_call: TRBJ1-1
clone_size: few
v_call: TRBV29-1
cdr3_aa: CSVRGLSGGSEAFF
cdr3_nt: TGCAGCGTTCGAGGACTCTCGGGGGGGTCTGAAGCTTTCTTT

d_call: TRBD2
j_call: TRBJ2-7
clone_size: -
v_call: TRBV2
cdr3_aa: CASSEGLAGSSYEQYF
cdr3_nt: TGTGCCAGCAGTGAAGGGCTAGCGGGCAGCTCCTACGAGCAGTACTTC

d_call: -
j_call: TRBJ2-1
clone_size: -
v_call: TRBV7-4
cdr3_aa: CASSPPASEGYEQFF
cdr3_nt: TGTGCCAGCAGCCCCCCAGCCTCAGAAGGGTATGAGCAGTTCTTC

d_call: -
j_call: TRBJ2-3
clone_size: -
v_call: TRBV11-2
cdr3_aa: CASSFPTSPRQYF
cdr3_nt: TGTGCCAGCAGCTTCCCGACCTCTCCAAGGCAGTATTTT

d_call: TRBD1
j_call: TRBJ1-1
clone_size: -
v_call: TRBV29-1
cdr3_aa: CSVPAGTGNTEAFF
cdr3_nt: TGCAGCGTCCCGGCCGGGACAGGAAACACTGAAGCTTTCTTT

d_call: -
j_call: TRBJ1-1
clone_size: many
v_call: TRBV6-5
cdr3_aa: CASSYRLGTEAFF
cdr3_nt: TGTGCCAGCAGTTACCGGTTGGGCACTGAAGCTTTCTTT

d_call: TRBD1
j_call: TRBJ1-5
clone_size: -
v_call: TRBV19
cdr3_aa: CASSNGQGRSSNQPQHF
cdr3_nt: TGTGCCAGTAGTAACGGACAGGGTCGATCTAGCAATCAGCCCCAGCATTTT

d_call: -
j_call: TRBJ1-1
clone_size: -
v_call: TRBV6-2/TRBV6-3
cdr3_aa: CASSLGGLNTEAFF
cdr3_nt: TGTGCCAGCAGTTTGGGAGGGTTGAACACTGAAGCTTTCTTT

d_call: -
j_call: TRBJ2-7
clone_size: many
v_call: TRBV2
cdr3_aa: CASSLNFYEQYF
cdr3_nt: TGTGCCAGCAGCCTTAACTTCTACGAGCAGTACTTC

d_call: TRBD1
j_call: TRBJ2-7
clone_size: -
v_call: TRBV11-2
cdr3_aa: CASSLGTGGNEQYF
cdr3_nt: TGTGCCAGCAGCTTAGGGACAGGGGGCAACGAGCAGTACTTC

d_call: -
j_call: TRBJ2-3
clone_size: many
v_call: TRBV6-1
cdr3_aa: CASSEGMGLGTDTQYF
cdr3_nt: TGTGCCAGCAGTGAGGGCATGGGACTTGGCACAGATACGCAGTATTTT

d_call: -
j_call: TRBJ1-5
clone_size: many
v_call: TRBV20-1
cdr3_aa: CSVAKPNQPQHF
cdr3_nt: TGCAGTGTTGCGAAACCCAATCAGCCCCAGCATTTT

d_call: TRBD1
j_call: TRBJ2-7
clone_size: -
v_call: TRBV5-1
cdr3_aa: CASSSGQAGEQYF
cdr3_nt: TGCGCCAGCAGCAGCGGACAGGCCGGAGAGCAGTACTTC

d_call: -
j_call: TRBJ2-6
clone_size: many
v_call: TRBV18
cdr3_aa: CASSPGPASGANVLTF
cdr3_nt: TGTGCCAGCTCACCAGGACCGGCCTCTGGGGCCAACGTCCTGACTTTC

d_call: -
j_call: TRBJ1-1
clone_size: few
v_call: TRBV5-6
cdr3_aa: CASSPLDRAGDTEAFF
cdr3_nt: TGTGCCAGCAGCCCCCTGGACAGAGCGGGCGACACTGAAGCTTTCTTT

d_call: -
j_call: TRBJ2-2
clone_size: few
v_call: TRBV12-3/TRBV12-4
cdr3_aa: CASSTNSAGELFF
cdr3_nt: TGTGCCAGCAGTACAAACAGCGCCGGGGAGCTGTTTTTT

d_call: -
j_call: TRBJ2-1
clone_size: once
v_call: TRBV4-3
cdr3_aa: CASSPGSGAYNEQFF
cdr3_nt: TGCGCCAGCAGCCCTGGCTCGGGGGCCTACAATGAGCAGTTCTTC

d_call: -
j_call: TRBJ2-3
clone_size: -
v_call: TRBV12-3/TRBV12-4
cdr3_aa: CASTHKLFRQISTDTQYF
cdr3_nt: TGTGCCAGCACCCATAAGCTATTCCGACAGATTAGCACAGATACGCAGTATTTT

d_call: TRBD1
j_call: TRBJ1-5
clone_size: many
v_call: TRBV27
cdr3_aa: CASSLGGLSNQPQHF
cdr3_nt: TGTGCCAGCAGTCTAGGGGGCTTAAGCAATCAGCCCCAGCATTTT

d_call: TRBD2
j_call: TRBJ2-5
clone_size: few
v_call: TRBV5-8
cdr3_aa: CASTPRVRREPQYF
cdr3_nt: TGTGCCAGCACCCCCAGGGTCCGGCGGGAGCCCCAGTACTTC

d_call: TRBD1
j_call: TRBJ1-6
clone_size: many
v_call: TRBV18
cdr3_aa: CASSPQGANNSPLHF
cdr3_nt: TGTGCCAGCTCACCACAGGGGGCGAATAATTCACCCCTCCACTTT